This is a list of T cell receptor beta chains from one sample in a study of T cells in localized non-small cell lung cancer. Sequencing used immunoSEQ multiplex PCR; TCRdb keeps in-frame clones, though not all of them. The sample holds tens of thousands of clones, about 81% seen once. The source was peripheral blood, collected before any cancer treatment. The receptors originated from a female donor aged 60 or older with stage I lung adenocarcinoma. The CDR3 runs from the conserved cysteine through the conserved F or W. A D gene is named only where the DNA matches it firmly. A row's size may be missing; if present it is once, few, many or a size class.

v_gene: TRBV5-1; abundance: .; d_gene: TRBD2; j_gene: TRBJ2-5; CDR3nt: TGCGCCAGCAGCTTGGCTTGGCTAGCGGACGGTTCAGAGACCCAGTACTTC; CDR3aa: CASSLAWLADGSETQYF
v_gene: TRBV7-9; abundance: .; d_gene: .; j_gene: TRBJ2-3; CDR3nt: TGTGCCGTCCTGGGACTTCTCACAGATACGCAGTATTTT; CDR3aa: CAVLGLLTDTQYF
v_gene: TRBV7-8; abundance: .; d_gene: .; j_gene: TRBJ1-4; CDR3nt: TGTGCCAGCAGCCGCGAGCTGAATGAAAAACTGTTTTTT; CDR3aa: CASSRELNEKLFF
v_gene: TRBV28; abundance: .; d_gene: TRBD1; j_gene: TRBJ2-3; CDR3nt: TGTGCCAGCGGAACAGGGGACACAGATACGCAGTATTTT; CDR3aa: CASGTGDTDTQYF
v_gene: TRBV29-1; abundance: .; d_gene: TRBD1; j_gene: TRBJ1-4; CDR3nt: TGCAGCGCCGGAGGGGGCAGGGGGCTTGAAAAACTGTTTTTT; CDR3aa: CSAGGGRGLEKLFF
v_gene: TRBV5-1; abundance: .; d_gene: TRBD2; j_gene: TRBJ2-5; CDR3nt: TGCGCCAGCAGCTGGGGGACTAGCGGGGACCTAGGGGAAGAGACCCAGTACTTC; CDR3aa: CASSWGTSGDLGEETQYF
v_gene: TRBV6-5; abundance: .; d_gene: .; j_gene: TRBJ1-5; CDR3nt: TGTGCCAGCAGTTACGGGGACATCAATCAGCCCCAGCATTTT; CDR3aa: CASSYGDINQPQHF
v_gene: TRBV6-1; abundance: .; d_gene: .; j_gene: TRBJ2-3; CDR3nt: TGTGCCAGCAGCACAGATACGCAGTATTTT; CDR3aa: CASSTDTQYF
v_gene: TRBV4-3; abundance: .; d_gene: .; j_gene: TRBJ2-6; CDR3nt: TGCGCCAGCAGCCAAGATCTCTCCTCTGGGGCCAACGTCCTGACTTTC; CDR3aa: CASSQDLSSGANVLTF
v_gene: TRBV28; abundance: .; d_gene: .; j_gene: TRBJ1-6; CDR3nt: TGTGCCAGCATCCCATCAATCGGGGTCTCGTCACCCCTCCACTTT; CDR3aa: CASIPSIGVSSPLHF
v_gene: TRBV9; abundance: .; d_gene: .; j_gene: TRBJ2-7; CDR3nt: TGTGCCAGCAGCGTAGATGGGGACGAGCAGTACTTC; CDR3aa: CASSVDGDEQYF
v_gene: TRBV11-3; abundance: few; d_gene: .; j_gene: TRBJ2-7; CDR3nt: TGTGCCAGCAGCCCCTCCTCTGTCGACGAGCAGTACTTC; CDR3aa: CASSPSSVDEQYF
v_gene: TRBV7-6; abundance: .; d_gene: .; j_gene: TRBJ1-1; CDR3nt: TGTGCCAGCAGCTTAGTTGGGCAGCAGAACACTGAAGCTTTCTTT; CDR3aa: CASSLVGQQNTEAFF
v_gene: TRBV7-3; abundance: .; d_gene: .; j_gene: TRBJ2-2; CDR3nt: TGTGCCAGCAGCCTCAGGAGAGCAGGGTTGGGTGTCACCGGGGAGCTGTTTTTT; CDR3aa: CASSLRRAGLGVTGELFF
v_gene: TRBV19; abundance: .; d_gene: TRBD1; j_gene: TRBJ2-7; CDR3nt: TGTGCCAGTAAGCCGGGACAGGGGGTCTACGAGCAGTACTTC; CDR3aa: CASKPGQGVYEQYF
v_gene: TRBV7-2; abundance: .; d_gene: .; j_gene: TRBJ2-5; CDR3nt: TGTGCCAGCAGCTTAGACAGCTATCCGGGGGAGACCCAGTACTTC; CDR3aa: CASSLDSYPGETQYF
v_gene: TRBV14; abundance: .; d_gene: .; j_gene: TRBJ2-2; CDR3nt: TGTGCCAGCAGCCAAATTACGAACACCGGGGAGCTGTTTTTT; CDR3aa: CASSQITNTGELFF
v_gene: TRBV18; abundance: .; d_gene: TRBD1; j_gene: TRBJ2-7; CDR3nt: TGTGCCAGCTCCGATCGTCAGGGGGCTAGAACAAACGAGCAGTACTTC; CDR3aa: CASSDRQGARTNEQYF
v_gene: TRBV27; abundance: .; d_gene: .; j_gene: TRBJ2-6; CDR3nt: TGTGCCAGCAGTTTAGACCTAGCTGGGGCCAACGTCCTGACTTTC; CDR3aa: CASSLDLAGANVLTF
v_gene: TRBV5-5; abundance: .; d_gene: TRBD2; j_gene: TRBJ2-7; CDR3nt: TGTGCCAGCAGCGCAACTAGCGGGAGGGCGGCCGAGCAGTACTTC; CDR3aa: CASSATSGRAAEQYF
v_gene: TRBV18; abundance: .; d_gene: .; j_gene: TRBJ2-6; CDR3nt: TGTGCCAGCTCACCCCTCCAGGGGACCTCTGGGGCCAACGTCCTGACTTTC; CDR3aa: CASSPLQGTSGANVLTF
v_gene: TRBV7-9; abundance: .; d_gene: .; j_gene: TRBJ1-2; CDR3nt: TGTGCCAGCAGCTTGTCCGGGACCCGCAGCCCTAACTATGGCTACACCTTC; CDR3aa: CASSLSGTRSPNYGYTF
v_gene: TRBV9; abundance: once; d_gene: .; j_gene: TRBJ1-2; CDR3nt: TGTGCCAGCAGCGTAGCTAAGTTCACGGACCACTATGGCTACACCTTC; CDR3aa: CASSVAKFTDHYGYTF
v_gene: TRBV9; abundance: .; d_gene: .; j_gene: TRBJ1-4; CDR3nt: TGTGCCAGCAGCCAGCAAGTGACAGGAGAAAAACTGTTTTTT; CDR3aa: CASSQQVTGEKLFF
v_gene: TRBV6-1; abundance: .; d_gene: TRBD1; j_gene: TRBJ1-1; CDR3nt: TGTGCCAGCAGTCCTCTAGGGGGCAGGGACACTGAAGCTTTCTTT; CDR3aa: CASSPLGGRDTEAFF
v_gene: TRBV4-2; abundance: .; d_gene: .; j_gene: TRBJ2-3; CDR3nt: TGTGCCAGCAGCCAACGACGGAGCACAGATACGCAGTATTTT; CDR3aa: CASSQRRSTDTQYF
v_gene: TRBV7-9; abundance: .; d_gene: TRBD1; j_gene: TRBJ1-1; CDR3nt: TGTGCCTCCAGAAGAGAGGACAGGGGTTCAGCTTTCTTT; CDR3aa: CASRREDRGSAFF
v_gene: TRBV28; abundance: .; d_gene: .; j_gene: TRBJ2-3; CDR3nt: TGTGCCAGCAGTTCCCCCCTAGCCCACACAGATACGCAGTATTTT; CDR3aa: CASSSPLAHTDTQYF
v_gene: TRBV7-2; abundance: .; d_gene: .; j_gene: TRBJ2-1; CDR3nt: TGTGCCAGCAGCTTAGCGCGGGCTAGCGCTTACAATGAGCAGTTCTTC; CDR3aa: CASSLARASAYNEQFF
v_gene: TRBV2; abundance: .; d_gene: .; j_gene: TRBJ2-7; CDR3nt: TGTGCCAGCATGGGGTGGGACGAGCAGTACTTC; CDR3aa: CASMGWDEQYF
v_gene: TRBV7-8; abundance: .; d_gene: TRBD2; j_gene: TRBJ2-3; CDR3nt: TGTGCCAGCAGCTTACAGCTAGCGGGAGTGGATACGCAGTATTTT; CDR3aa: CASSLQLAGVDTQYF
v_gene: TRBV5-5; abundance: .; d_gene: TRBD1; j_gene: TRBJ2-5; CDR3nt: TGTGCCAGCAGGAAGACAGGGGAGACCCAGTACTTC; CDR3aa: CASRKTGETQYF
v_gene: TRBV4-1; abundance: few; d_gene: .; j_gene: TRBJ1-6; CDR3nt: TGCGCCAGCAGCCTAATAACAGGGACTATTTCACCCCTCCACTTT; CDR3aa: CASSLITGTISPLHF
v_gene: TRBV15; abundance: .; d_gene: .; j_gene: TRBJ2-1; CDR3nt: TGTGCCACCAGCAGAGATCTGGGGGGAAGAACAATGAAAGTAGAGCAGTTCTTC; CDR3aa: CATSRDLGGRTMKVEQFF
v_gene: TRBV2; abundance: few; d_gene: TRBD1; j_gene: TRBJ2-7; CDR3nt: TGTGCCGGGACAGGGGGCCTTTCCTACGAGCAGTACTTC; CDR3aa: CAGTGGLSYEQYF
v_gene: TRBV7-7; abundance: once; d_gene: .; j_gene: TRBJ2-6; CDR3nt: TGTGCCAGCAGCGAAAACGGACAAAGTCGGGCCAACGTCCTGACTTTC; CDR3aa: CASSENGQSRANVLTF
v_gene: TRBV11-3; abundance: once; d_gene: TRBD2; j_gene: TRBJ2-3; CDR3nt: TGTGCCAGCAGCTTAGGACCGGGACTAGCGGGGGGGCCTACAGATACGCAGTATTTT; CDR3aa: CASSLGPGLAGGPTDTQYF
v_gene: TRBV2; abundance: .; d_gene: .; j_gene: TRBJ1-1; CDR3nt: TGTGCCAGCAGTTATCTTCAGGGTTACACTGAAGCTTTCTTT; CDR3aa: CASSYLQGYTEAFF
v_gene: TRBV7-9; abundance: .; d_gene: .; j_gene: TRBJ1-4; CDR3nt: TGTGCCAGCAGCCCCCTAGGAGAAAAACTGTTTTTT; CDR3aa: CASSPLGEKLFF